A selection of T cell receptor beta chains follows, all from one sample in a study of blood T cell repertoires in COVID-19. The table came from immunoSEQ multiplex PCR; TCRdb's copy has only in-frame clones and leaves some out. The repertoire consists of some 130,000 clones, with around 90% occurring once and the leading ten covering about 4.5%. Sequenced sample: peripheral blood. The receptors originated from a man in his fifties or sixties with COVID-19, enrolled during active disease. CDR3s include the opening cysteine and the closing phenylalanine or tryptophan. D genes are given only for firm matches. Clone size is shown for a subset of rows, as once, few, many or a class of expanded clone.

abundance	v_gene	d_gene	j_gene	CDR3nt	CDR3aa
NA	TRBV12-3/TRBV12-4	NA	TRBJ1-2	TGTGCCATCGGCGGGGGAACTAACTATGGCTACACCTTC	CAIGGGTNYGYTF
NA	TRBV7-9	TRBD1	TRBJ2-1	TGTGCCAGCAGCTGGCAGGGGGATGAGCAGTTCTTC	CASSWQGDEQFF
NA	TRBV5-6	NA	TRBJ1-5	TGTGCCAGCAGCTACACAGGCAATCAGCCCCAGCATTTT	CASSYTGNQPQHF
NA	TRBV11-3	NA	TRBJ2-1	TGTGCCAGCAGCTTAGCTGCGGGATCATACAATGAGCAGTTCTTC	CASSLAAGSYNEQFF
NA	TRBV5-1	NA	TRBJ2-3	TGCGCCAGCAGCTTGGGGTCCGGGGAAAAAGATACGCAGTATTTT	CASSLGSGEKDTQYF
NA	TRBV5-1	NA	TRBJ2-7	TGCGCCAGCAGCTTGGGACAGACATCCTCCTACGAGCAGTACTTC	CASSLGQTSSYEQYF
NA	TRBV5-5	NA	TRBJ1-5	TGTGCCAGCAGCTTTCAGGGTGACAATCAGCCCCAGCATTTT	CASSFQGDNQPQHF
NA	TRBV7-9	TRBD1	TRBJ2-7	TGTGCCAGCAGCTATGCCGGGACAGCCTACGAGCAGTACTTC	CASSYAGTAYEQYF
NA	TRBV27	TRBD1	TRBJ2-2	TGTGCCAGCAGTTTAACCACAGGGGGCATTGACACCGGGGAGCTGTTTTTT	CASSLTTGGIDTGELFF
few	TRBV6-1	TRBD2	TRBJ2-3	TGTGCCAGCAGTGGTCGGGCGGGAGAAGGCGCAGATACGCAGTATTTT	CASSGRAGEGADTQYF
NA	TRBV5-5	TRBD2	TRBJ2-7	TGTGCCAGCAGCATTCCGGGACTACGACACTACGAGCAGTACTTC	CASSIPGLRHYEQYF
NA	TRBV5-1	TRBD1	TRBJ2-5	TGCGCCAGCAGCTTCCCCTACAGGGGGGCCGGAGAGACCCAGTACTTC	CASSFPYRGAGETQYF